The rows below give T cell receptor beta chains drawn from one sample of a study of T-cell memory formation after mild COVID-19. MiXCR was run by TCRdb on the 5' RACE reads, yielding one entry per CDR3 protein. The table shows 250,000 to 350,000 distinct CDR3 sequences, with roughly 19% occurring only once. The sequenced sample consisted of PBMCs or a T cell subset sorted from them (not recorded which). These receptors were taken from a man between 18 and 29 years old who had mild COVID-19 (a few samples of this study predate the infection). Cell type and time point are not known. CDR3s include the opening cysteine and the closing phenylalanine or tryptophan. D genes are given only for firm matches. Some rows have no size entry. The others give once, few or many, or a class for an expanded clone.

length	D	V	J	size	DNA	CDR3
17	TRBD1	TRBV7-9	TRBJ2-2	few	TGTGCCAGCAGCTTAGTTCGGGACAGATCGAACACCGGGGAGCTGTTTTTT	CASSLVRDRSNTGELFF
13	-	TRBV7-9	TRBJ1-2	-	TGTGCCAGCAGCTTCGGGGCTAACTATGGCTACACCTTC	CASSFGANYGYTF
14	TRBD1	TRBV9	TRBJ1-2	few	TGTGCCAGCAGCGGGGGACAGCCATTCTATGGCTACACCTTC	CASSGGQPFYGYTF
15	-	TRBV7-9	TRBJ1-1	few	TGTGCCAGCAGCTTAGCGCTAGGGCTGAACACTGAAGCTTTCTTT	CASSLALGLNTEAFF
16	-	TRBV4-1	TRBJ2-7	few	TGCGCCAGCAGCCCAAGAGGGGGGGGACTCTCCTACGAGCAGTACTTC	CASSPRGGGLSYEQYF
14	-	TRBV3-1	TRBJ1-6	-	TGTGCCAGCAGCCCGGGCGGGGCGGGTTCACCCCTCCACTTT	CASSPGGAGSPLHF
14	-	TRBV5-1	TRBJ1-2	few	TGCGCCAGCAGCTTGGTAACAGCTAACTATGGCTACACCTTC	CASSLVTANYGYTF
9	-	TRBV6-2/TRBV6-3	TRBJ2-7	-	TGTGCCAGCAGTTTCCCGCAGTACTTC	CASSFPQYF
15	-	TRBV4-1	TRBJ2-7	-	TGCGCCAGCAGCCAAGTTTTCAGTGCTACCTACGAGCAGTACTTC	CASSQVFSATYEQYF
17	TRBD2	TRBV7-9	TRBJ2-1	-	TGTGCCAGCAGCTCCAACCGGCTAGCGGGGGCCTACAATGAGCAGTTCTTC	CASSSNRLAGAYNEQFF
16	-	TRBV3-1	TRBJ2-1	-	TGTGCCAGCAGCCAGGGAGGGGGGGACCTCTACAATGAGCAGTTCTTC	CASSQGGGDLYNEQFF